This entry lists 26 T cell receptor beta chains sequenced from one sample in a study of shared clonotypes between healthy human individuals. Assay: immunoSEQ multiplex PCR; the TCRdb copy retains only in-frame clones and omits some. Here the sample spans approximately 1,500,000 clones, 95% to 99% being singletons. The sample taken for sequencing was naive CD4+ T cells sorted from blood. Subset noted: CD45RA+ positively selected. These receptors all stem from a man younger than 45 in good health.

The rearrangement joins TRBV6-4 to TRBJ2-3; perhaps TRBD2 as D (6 bases). CDR1 and CDR2 from the germline V gene are MRHNA and SNTAGT. Deletions cut 5 bases from V and 0 bases from J, with 15 bases between. The CDR3 consists of 16 residues. The CDR3 reads CASSSLAAGSTDTQYF. CDR3 nucleotides: TGTGCCAGCAGTTCCTTAGCGGCGGGTAGCACAGATACGCAGTATTTT.

The chain couples TRBV30 to TRBJ2-7; D gene uncertain. The germline V gene has CDR1 GTSNPN and CDR2 SVGIG (reference sequence). The V gene lost 4 bases and the J gene lost 6 bases, with 16 bases spanning the gap. The CDR3 length is 13 residues. DNA for the CDR3: TGTGCCTGGAATCGGAACACCTTCCCCGAGCAGTACTTC. Its protein product is CAWNRNTFPEQYF.

In this sample, this clone turned up once. The V and J genes are TRBV7-2 and TRBJ1-5; 9 bases are a match to TRBD1. The CDR3 is 13 amino acids. Germline V gene lookup returns CDR1 SGHTA and CDR2 FQGNSA. V shed 8 bases and J 2 bases; nucleotides not matched to a gene: 1. The CDR3 loop is CASGDRGNQPQHF. CDR3 DNA: TGTGCCAGCGGGGACAGGGGCAATCAGCCCCAGCATTTT. Combining the CDR3 with reference TRBV7-2 and TRBJ1-5 gives the whole variable domain GAGVSQSPSNKVTEKGKDVELRCDPISGHTALYWYRQSLGQGLEFLIYFQGNSAPDKSGLPSDRFSAERTGGSVSTLTIQRTQQEDSAVYLCASGDRGNQPQHFGDGTRLSIL.

The genes are TRBV7-9 and TRBJ1-3, with 8 bases that match TRBD1. The germline CDR1 and CDR2 sequences are SEHNR and FQNEAQ (reference sequence). The CDR3 is made up of 15 amino acids. V lost 4 bases and J lost 3; bases outside the gene matches: 5. CDR3 region: CASSSSGGGGNTIYF. CDR3 sequence (DNA): TGTGCCAGCAGCTCTTCAGGGGGCGGTGGAAACACCATATATTTT.

This rearrangement joins TRBV14 to TRBJ1-5; D is unclear. Germline lookup yields CDR1 SGHDN and CDR2 FVKESK. Trimming cost V 0 bases and J 4 bases, with 4 bases left between them. CDR3 length: 13 amino acids. CDR3 protein: CASSQDRNQPQHF. In DNA form, the CDR3 reads TGTGCCAGCAGCCAAGATAGGAATCAGCCCCAGCATTTT.

The gene calls are TRBV5-1 and TRBJ2-1, with a tentative D call TRBD1 (6 bases). The CDR3 is 15 residues long. V was trimmed by 5 bases and J by 2 bases, leaving 14 bases between them. CDR1 is SGHRS, CDR2 YFSETQ, per germline. Here the CDR3 DNA reads TGCGCCAGCAGTCAAGACCGGGACACCTACAATGAGCAGTTCTTC. It is translated as CASSQDRDTYNEQFF.

The chain couples TRBV18 to TRBJ1-3, with no clear D. Germline assignment: CDR1 KGHSH and CDR2 LQKENI. This CDR3 has 16 residues. The V and J ends lost 2 bases and 0 bases respectively, with 11 bases between them. In DNA, the CDR3 is TGTGCCAGCTCACCAATACCGGCGAGCTCTGGAAACACCATATATTTT. This translates into CASSPIPASSGNTIYF.

This clone showed up just once. This chain connects TRBV4-1 to TRBJ2-3; 12 bases agree with TRBD1. From germline, CDR1 is MGHRA and CDR2 YSYEKL. There are 17 residues in the CDR3. V lost 2 bases to trimming and J lost 1 base; unmatched junction nucleotides: 4. The DNA for the CDR3 is TGCGCCAGCAGCCAAACCGGGACAGGGGGCGGCACAGATACGCAGTATTTT. Translated: CASSQTGTGGGTDTQYF.

This chain joins TRBV11-2 and TRBJ2-3; 11 positions match TRBD2. The CDR3 spans 18 residues. With V trimmed by 5 bases and J by 0 bases, 10 bases remained unmatched. Per the germline V gene, CDR1 is SGHAT and CDR2 is FQNNGV. The CDR3 sequence is CASSNRLAGRVSTDTQYF. CDR3 bases: TGTGCCAGCAGCAACAGACTAGCGGGGAGGGTTAGCACAGATACGCAGTATTTT.

This chain links TRBV7-2 with TRBJ1-1; TRBD1 aligns across 8 bases. This CDR3 is built from 15 residues. V lost 5 bases, J lost 3 bases, and 8 bases stayed unmatched. In germline, CDR1 is SGHTA, CDR2 FQGNSA. The DNA of the CDR3 is TGTGCCAGCAGCCGCCGGGACAGGAGATACACTGAAGCTTTCTTT. Translating gives CASSRRDRRYTEAFF.

As regards this clone: The same CDR3 is also encoded by other DNA sequences in this sample. This CDR3 is CASSRGTANTGELFF. The CDR3 nucleotides are TGCGCCAGCTCGCGAGGGACAGCGAACACCGGGGAGCTGTTTTTT. The chain joins TRBV5-1 to TRBJ2-2; TRBD1 aligns across 7 bases. The CDR3 sequence is 15 residues long. Germline CDR1 reads SGHRS; CDR2 reads YFSETQ. The V segment lost 7 bases and the J segment 0 bases; nucleotides outside the gene matches: 6.

CDR3 nucleotides: TGTGCCAGCAGTCCCATAGGGACCCTGAGCTCCTACGAGCAGTACTTC. It codes for CASSPIGTLSSYEQYF. The chain couples TRBV28 to TRBJ2-7; D could derive from TRBD1 or TRBD2 (5 bases each). This CDR3 region has 16 residues. The germline V and J ends were trimmed by 5 bases and 0 bases, with 17 bases remaining between them. The germline V gene has CDR1 MDHEN and CDR2 SYDVKM.

This clone has just one count. The chain employs TRBV5-8 and TRBJ2-1, with D possibly being TRBD1 (6 bases). Trimming left V 4 bases short and J 0 bases short, with 14 bases between. Germline V gene data show CDR1 as SGHTS and CDR2 as YDEGEE. CDR3 length: 16 amino acids. CDR3 region: CASSAPTGYSYNEQFF. The DNA of the CDR3 is TGTGCCAGCAGCGCTCCGACAGGTTACTCCTACAATGAGCAGTTCTTC.

The chain joins TRBV5-1 to TRBJ2-1; 14 positions match TRBD2. CDR1 SGHRS and CDR2 YFSETQ come from the germline V gene. The CDR3 is 18 amino acids. V dropped 4 bases and J dropped 6; count of bases not matched to a gene: 12. The CDR3 nucleotides read TGCGCCAGCAGCCAAGGGACTAGCGGGAGATTGTCCGTCAATGAGCAGTTCTTC. Amino acid sequence: CASSQGTSGRLSVNEQFF. Full variable domain (remainder filled in from reference TRBV5-1 and TRBJ2-1): KAGVTQTPRYLIKTRGQQVTLSCSPISGHRSVSWYQQTPGQGLQFLFEYFSETQRNKGNFPGRFSGRQFSNSRSEMNVSTLELGDSALYLCASSQGTSGRLSVNEQFFGPGTRLTVL.

The chain joins TRBV7-9 to TRBJ1-5; D gene uncertain. This CDR3 has 13 residues. Per the germline V gene, CDR1 is SEHNR and CDR2 is FQNEAQ (reference sequence). V was clipped by 4 bases and J by 7 bases, with 11 bases between them. CDR3 region: CASSSDISQPQHF. CDR3 DNA sequence: TGTGCCAGCAGCTCAGATATATCCCAGCCCCAGCATTTT.

In nucleotides, the CDR3 is TGCGCCAGCAGCTCAGACGGGACCTCTGGAAACACCATATATTTT. Encoded protein: CASSSDGTSGNTIYF. This chain uses TRBV5-1 with TRBJ1-3; tentative D call: TRBD1 (5 bases). CDR3 length equals 15 residues. V lost 3 bases to trimming and J lost 0 bases, with 10 bases between them. Germline assignment: CDR1 SGHRS and CDR2 YFSETQ.

J is TRBJ2-3 and V is TRBV7-2, with 9 bases aligning to TRBD1. Germline V gene sequence: CDR1 SGHTA, CDR2 FQGNSA. The CDR3 consists of 17 residues. Losses at the gene ends were 5 bases for V and 3 bases for J; bases not matched to a gene: 12. The CDR3 bases are TGTGCCAGCAGCCTAACCACAGGGGGCACAGATACAGATACGCAGTATTTT. It is translated as CASSLTTGGTDTDTQYF.

This clone showed up just once. The chain has TRBV5-1 and TRBJ2-2; D is unresolved. The CDR3 is made up of 16 amino acids. Trimming left V 3 bases short and J 0 bases short, with 12 bases between. Germline CDR1 SGHRS, CDR2 YFSETQ. Here the CDR3 reads CASSSNTVTNTGELFF. The CDR3 DNA reads TGCGCCAGCAGCTCCAACACCGTTACGAACACCGGGGAGCTGTTTTTT.

The chain employs TRBV18 and TRBJ1-3; 9 bases are shared with TRBD1. The CDR3 is 16 residues long. J was trimmed by 1 base and V by 5 bases; bases with no gene match: 6. CDR1 is KGHSH and CDR2 is LQKENI in the germline V gene. The CDR3 loop is CASSLRGQGSGNTIYF. In DNA form, the CDR3 reads TGTGCCAGCTCATTAAGGGGACAGGGATCTGGAAACACCATATATTTT.

The gene calls are TRBV6-5 and TRBJ1-1; D gene ambiguous. The CDR3 runs to 13 residues. V shed 8 bases and J shed 3 bases, with 13 bases lying between them. Germline CDR1 is MNHEY and CDR2 is SVGAGI. CDR3 protein: CASEGFRDTEAFF. CDR3 nucleotides: TGTGCCAGCGAAGGGTTCCGGGACACTGAAGCTTTCTTT.

The rearrangement joins TRBV4-1 to TRBJ2-7; 10 bases match TRBD2. The germline CDR1 and CDR2 sequences are MGHRA and YSYEKL. The CDR3 covers 16 residues. Germline trimming cut 4 bases from V and 4 bases from J; bases unmatched to any gene: 10. The CDR3 sequence is CASSPRQASGSYEQYF. Written as DNA, the CDR3 is TGCGCCAGCAGCCCCCGGCAGGCTAGCGGGAGTTACGAGCAGTACTTC.

The chain has TRBV5-1 and TRBJ1-1; no clear D. Trimming stripped 0 bases from V and 0 bases from J, with 12 bases between. This CDR3 contains 16 residues. CDR1 is SGHRS, CDR2 YFSETQ, per germline. The CDR3, as DNA: TGCGCCAGCAGCTTGGCTTCCACTTCAGTGAACACTGAAGCTTTCTTT. Amino acids: CASSLASTSVNTEAFF. Together with reference TRBV5-1 and TRBJ1-1, the CDR3 gives the full variable domain: KAGVTQTPRYLIKTRGQQVTLSCSPISGHRSVSWYQQTPGQGLQFLFEYFSETQRNKGNFPGRFSGRQFSNSRSEMNVSTLELGDSALYLCASSLASTSVNTEAFFGQGTRLTVV.

The J gene is TRBJ2-1, the V gene TRBV5-1, with 9 bases that match TRBD1. The CDR3 runs to 18 residues. Per germline, CDR1 SGHRS and CDR2 YFSETQ. V lost 1 base to trimming and J lost 2 bases; unmatched junction nucleotides: 10. CDR3: CASSLQGQGIGAYNEQFF. The CDR3 nucleotides are TGCGCCAGCAGCTTGCAGGGACAGGGTATCGGGGCCTACAATGAGCAGTTCTTC.

The chain couples TRBV5-1 to TRBJ2-7, with 7 positions matching TRBD1. CDR3 length equals 16 residues. The V segment lost 1 base and the J segment 4 bases; nucleotides outside the gene matches: 11. CDR1 is SGHRS, CDR2 YFSETQ, per germline. Written as DNA, the CDR3 is TGCGCCAGCAGCTTGAGGGACCGGACAGGCGAATACGAGCAGTACTTC. Its translation is CASSLRDRTGEYEQYF.

This clone occurred once. V and J are TRBV15 and TRBJ1-1; 9 nucleotides line up with TRBD1. The CDR3 contains 16 residues. The V gene end was trimmed by 2 bases and the J gene end by 1 base; junction bases not matched to a gene: 5. In germline, CDR1 is LNHNV, CDR2 YYDKDF (reference sequence). CDR3 DNA: TGTGCCACCAGCAGAACCGGGACAGGGAGGAACACTGAAGCTTTCTTT. Amino acid sequence: CATSRTGTGRNTEAFF.

This chain joins TRBV14 and TRBJ2-1, with 11 bases matching TRBD2. The CDR3 spans 14 residues. V shed 1 base, J shed 16 bases, and the junction held 9 bases outside the gene matches. The V gene's germline CDR1 is SGHDN and CDR2 FVKESK. The CDR3 nucleotides are TGTGCCAGCAGCCAAGGTTTACTAGCGGGAGCCTTATTCTTC. The encoded protein is CASSQGLLAGALFF.